The sequence of this T cell receptor (beta chain) was determined in a study of CD8+CD57+ T cells in acquired aplastic anemia. The wider study: Sorted CD4+ and CD8+ cells gave a mean 3.2 ug DNA, range 0.2 to 27.4 ug. Study observations and caveats: Patients and controls were found to share twenty-nine CD8+ CDR3 sequences.

The CDR3 consists of 14 residues. V was trimmed by 3 bases and J by 7 bases, leaving 16 bases between them. The germline V gene encodes CDR1 LNHDA and CDR2 SQIVND (reference sequence). This clonotype was recorded a few times. The antigen remains unidentified. All patients picked for sequencing had shown, by flow cytometry, an expansion of CD8+CD57+ cells. With no exception, the patients had severe acquired aplastic anemia. All patients were therapy-naive when blood was sampled. Genomic DNA, the template, was used for profiling of the TCR beta VDJ and CDR3. TCRdb re-analysed the reads in MiXCR, keeping a single row per CDR3 protein. The table records some 150,000 distinct CDR3 sequences, just over 50% of them present only once.

Specimen: sorted CD4+, CD8+, or CD8+CD57+ T cells (not recorded which) from PBMCs. The chain recombines TRBV19 with TRBJ2-7, with a tentative D call TRBD2 (5 bases). The TCR comes from a human donor with aplastic anemia. The CDR3: CASSIDRPGGEQYF. CDR3 nucleotide sequence: TGTGCCAGTAGTATTGACCGGCCCGGCGGGGAGCAGTACTTC. Complete variable domain (other parts from reference TRBV19 and TRBJ2-7): DGGITQSPKYLFRKEGQNVTLSCEQNLNHDAMYWYRQDPGQGLRLIYYSQIVNDFQKGDIAEGYSVSREKKESFPLTVTSAQKNPTAFYLCASSIDRPGGEQYFGPGTRLTVT.